What follows is one T cell receptor beta chain and its context. The sample belongs to a study of technical replicates of blood from several donors. Clones were read by immunoSEQ multiplex PCR, and TCRdb kept only the in-frame ones, dropping some. The table includes tens of thousands of clones, 96% detected once. The germline CDR1 and CDR2 sequences are KGHSH and LQKENI. The junction had 8 bases not matched to a gene; V was cut back by 2 bases and J by 5 bases. This CDR3 comprises 15 residues. This clonotype originated in a human donor in good health. Sequenced material: T cells isolated from PBMCs. The chain recombines TRBV18 with TRBJ2-5; 7 bases align to TRBD2. The CDR3: CASSPAGGSRETQYF. As DNA, the CDR3 is TGTGCCAGCTCACCAGCTGGCGGGAGTCGGGAGACCCAGTACTTC.